These 6 T cell receptor beta chains came from one sample sequenced in a study of shared clonotypes between healthy human individuals. TCRdb's table, derived via immunoSEQ multiplex PCR, lists solely in-frame clones and lacks some. Altogether some 2.4 million clones are present, more than 85% being singletons, with the ten largest covering approximately 0.36%. Sequenced material: naive CD4+ T cells from PBMCs. Subset described: CD45RA+ positively selected. The receptors derive from a man younger than 35 in good health. Some clones in this sample may be carry-over from other donors' samples.

The CDR3 DNA reads as TGCAGCGCGGCCAATAACAATGAGCAGTTCTTC. Translated, it gives CSAANNNEQFF. The chain recombines TRBV29-1 with TRBJ2-1; D ambiguous. Germline CDR1 reads SQVTM; CDR2 reads ANQGSEA. Trimming took off 7 bases at V and 5 bases at J, with 9 bases between the two ends. CDR3 length equals 11 residues.

CDR3 DNA: TGTGCCAGCAGCGCTAACCTGGGGGGGAACACTGAAGCTTTCTTT. It yields the protein CASSANLGGNTEAFF. The rearrangement uses TRBV21-1 and TRBJ1-1. TRBV21-1 is designated a pseudogene. The CDR3 loop spans 15 amino acids.

The V and J genes are TRBV5-6 and TRBJ1-2; tentatively, D is TRBD1 (6 bases). The CDR3 extends over 14 amino acids. V shed 6 bases and J shed 4 bases, with 16 bases lying between them. Germline V gene lookup returns CDR1 SGHDT and CDR2 YYEEEE. The CDR3 reads CASIANNRAYGYTF. The CDR3 nucleotides read TGTGCCAGCATCGCCAATAACAGGGCCTATGGCTACACCTTC.

The chain recombines TRBV23-1 with TRBJ2-1; D is perhaps TRBD2 (6 bases). TRBV23-1 qualifies as an ORF whose function is uncertain. The V gene lost 9 bases and the J gene lost 8 bases, with 11 bases spanning the gap. The CDR3 spans 11 residues. CDR3 amino acids: CARAREDEQFF. Here the CDR3 DNA reads TGCGCCAGAGCCAGGGAGGATGAGCAGTTCTTC.

The V call is TRBV13, the J call TRBJ2-3, with a possible D match to TRBD1 (7 bases). Per germline, CDR1 PRHDT and CDR2 FYEKMQ (reference sequence). The V gene lost 5 bases and the J gene lost 3 bases, with 15 bases spanning the gap. CDR3 length equals 15 residues. The CDR3 DNA sequence: TGTGCCAGCAGCCAGGGGGGCAGACCGACAGATACGCAGTATTTT. Translation gives CASSQGGRPTDTQYF.

About this clone itself: This sample includes further DNA sequences coding for the same CDR3. The chain links TRBV6-5 to TRBJ2-7; D not certain. The CDR3 loop spans 15 amino acids. The germline gives CDR1 MNHEY, CDR2 SVGAGI. Trimming pared 2 bases from V and 1 base from J, leaving 12 bases between. CDR3 coding DNA: TGTGCCAGCAGTTACCGGGCCCGAGGATCCTACGAGCAGTACTTC. Translation: CASSYRARGSYEQYF.